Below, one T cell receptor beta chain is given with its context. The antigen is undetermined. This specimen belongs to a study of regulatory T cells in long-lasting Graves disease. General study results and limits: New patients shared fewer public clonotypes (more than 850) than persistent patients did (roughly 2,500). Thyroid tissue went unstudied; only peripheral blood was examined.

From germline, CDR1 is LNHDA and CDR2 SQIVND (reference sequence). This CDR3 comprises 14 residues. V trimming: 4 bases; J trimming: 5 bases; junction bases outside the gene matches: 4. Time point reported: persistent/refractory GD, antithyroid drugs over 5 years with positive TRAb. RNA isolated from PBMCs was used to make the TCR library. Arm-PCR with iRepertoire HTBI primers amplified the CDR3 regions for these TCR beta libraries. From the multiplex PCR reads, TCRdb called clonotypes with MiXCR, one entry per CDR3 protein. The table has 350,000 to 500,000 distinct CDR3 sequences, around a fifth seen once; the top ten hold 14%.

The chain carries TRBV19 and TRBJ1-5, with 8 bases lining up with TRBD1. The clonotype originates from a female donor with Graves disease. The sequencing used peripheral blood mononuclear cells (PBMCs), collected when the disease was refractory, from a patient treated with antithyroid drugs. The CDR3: CASSRQGSDQPQHF. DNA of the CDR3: TGTGCCAGTAGTAGACAGGGGAGCGATCAGCCCCAGCATTTT.